This is a list of T cell receptor beta chains from one sample in a study of blood T cell repertoires in COVID-19. TCRdb keeps only in-frame clones here, not all; method: immunoSEQ multiplex PCR. The sample lists 52,000 or so clones, approximately 91% occurring once. The sequenced sample was peripheral blood. These receptors were taken from a woman of 80 years or more with acute or convalescent COVID-19. Each CDR3 is given with its conserved first and last residue. A D gene is named only where the DNA matches it firmly. Expanded clones are given a class, and other clones once, few, many or no size at all.

v_gene,j_gene,d_gene,len,abundance,CDR3nt,CDR3aa
TRBV11-2,TRBJ1-2,TRBD1,13,.,TGTGCCAGCAGCTTGGGACAGGACTATGGCTACACCTTC,CASSLGQDYGYTF
TRBV7-9,TRBJ1-1,.,15,.,TGTGCCAGCAGCTTAGCGAAGCCGGGGAGCACTGAAGCTTTCTTT,CASSLAKPGSTEAFF
TRBV29-1,TRBJ1-2,.,12,.,TGCAGCGCCCTGGGTCAGGGGTATGGCTACACCTTC,CSALGQGYGYTF
TRBV6-2/TRBV6-3,TRBJ2-1,TRBD2,16,.,TGTGCCAGCAGTTACTCGGGACTAGGGTCATACAATGAGCAGTTCTTC,CASSYSGLGSYNEQFF
TRBV19,TRBJ1-5,.,18,.,TGTGCCAGTAGTACGGGAGTATATTCGTGGGATAGCAATCAGCCCCAGCATTTT,CASSTGVYSWDSNQPQHF
TRBV6-2/TRBV6-3,TRBJ2-7,.,14,.,TGTGCCAGCACCCCTAGGGGATTTACCTACGAGCAGTACTTC,CASTPRGFTYEQYF
TRBV18,TRBJ1-1,.,13,.,TGTGCCAGCTCACCACCCGGGGACACTGAAGCTTTCTTT,CASSPPGDTEAFF
TRBV18,TRBJ1-2,.,12,.,TGTGCCAGCTCACCAGGGCAAGGAGGCTACACCTTC,CASSPGQGGYTF
TRBV7-9,TRBJ1-3,.,15,.,TGTGCCAGCAGCCCGAGCCGACAGTCTGGAAACACCATATATTTT,CASSPSRQSGNTIYF
TRBV6-6,TRBJ1-1,.,13,.,TGTGCCAGCAAGGTGGCGGCGAACACTGAAGCTTTCTTT,CASKVAANTEAFF
TRBV9,TRBJ2-7,.,14,.,TGTGCCAGCAGCCCGCGGGACCGGAGAGGGGAGCAGTACTTC,CASSPRDRRGEQYF
TRBV7-9,TRBJ2-5,.,12,.,TGTGCCAGCAGCCGGGCGGGGGAGACCCAGTACTTC,CASSRAGETQYF
TRBV2,TRBJ2-1,.,15,.,TGTGCCAGCAGTCCCCAGATGGAGTCCTACAATGAGCAGTTCTTC,CASSPQMESYNEQFF
TRBV6-6,TRBJ2-7,.,14,.,TGTGCCAGCAGTTACTCGGTAGGGGCCTACGAGCAGTACTTC,CASSYSVGAYEQYF
TRBV7-8,TRBJ1-1,.,14,once,TGTGCCAGCAGCTTAGAACAGACGGTGGCTGAAGCTTTCTTT,CASSLEQTVAEAFF
TRBV4-1,TRBJ2-3,TRBD2,18,.,TGCGCCAGCAGCCAAGACCCCGGGACTAGCGGGACCTACGATACGCAGTATTTT,CASSQDPGTSGTYDTQYF
TRBV19,TRBJ2-1,TRBD2,17,.,TGTGCCAGTAGGCCTGGGACTAGCGGCCTCTCCTACAATGAGCAGTTCTTC,CASRPGTSGLSYNEQFF
TRBV5-6,TRBJ1-2,.,15,.,TGTGCCAGCAGCATCCAGGGGACCCTCCGAGATGGCTACACCTTC,CASSIQGTLRDGYTF
TRBV7-9,TRBJ2-1,.,13,.,TGTGCCAGCAGCTTACAGGGTCGGTCTGATCAGTTCTTC,CASSLQGRSDQFF
TRBV3-1/TRBV3-2,TRBJ1-6,TRBD1,15,.,TGTGCCAGCAGCCAAGGGGGGACAGGGAATTCACCCCTCCACTTT,CASSQGGTGNSPLHF
TRBV4-2,TRBJ1-2,.,13,few,TGTGCCAGCAGCTCGGACATTAACTATGGCTACACCTTC,CASSSDINYGYTF
TRBV7-2,TRBJ2-6,TRBD1,16,.,TGTGCCAGCAGGTGGACAGGGGCCTCTGGGGCCAACGTCCTGACTTTC,CASRWTGASGANVLTF
TRBV7-9,TRBJ2-7,.,12,.,TGTGCCAGCAGCTCCGCCGGTCACGAGCAGTACTTC,CASSSAGHEQYF
TRBV5-5,TRBJ2-2,TRBD1,16,.,TGTGCCAGCAGCTTGGCCAGACAGGGGTACACCGGGGAGCTGTTTTTT,CASSLARQGYTGELFF
TRBV27,TRBJ1-3,TRBD1,15,few,TGTGCCAGCGGAGGCAGGGGGCTCACTGGAAACACCATATATTTT,CASGGRGLTGNTIYF
TRBV9,TRBJ2-3,TRBD2,14,.,TGTGCCAGCAGCATGAGCGGGAGAGGCGATACGCAGTATTTT,CASSMSGRGDTQYF
TRBV19,TRBJ1-1,TRBD1,17,.,TGTGCCAGTAGTCCAAACGCTCCGACAGGGCGTGGATCGGAAGCTTTCTTT,CASSPNAPTGRGSEAFF
TRBV11-2,TRBJ1-4,.,17,few,TGTGCCAGCAGCTTCCTCGTTAGGAGTGCAACTAATGAAAAACTGTTTTTT,CASSFLVRSATNEKLFF
TRBV7-3,TRBJ2-1,TRBD2,15,.,TGTGCCAGCACCACGGGACTAGCGGGAGCTGGGGAGCAGTTCTTC,CASTTGLAGAGEQFF
TRBV7-2,TRBJ2-2,TRBD2,18,.,TGTGCCAGCAGCTACCGGACTAGCGGGAGGGCGAACACCGGGGAGCTGTTTTTT,CASSYRTSGRANTGELFF
TRBV5-1,TRBJ2-5,TRBD2,16,.,TGCGCCAGCAGCTGGGGACTAGCGGGAGGGCTAGAGACCCAGTACTTC,CASSWGLAGGLETQYF
TRBV27,TRBJ1-2,TRBD1,17,.,TGTGCCAGCAGTAGCAATCGACAGGGGCTCTCTAACTATGGCTACACCTTC,CASSSNRQGLSNYGYTF
TRBV3-1/TRBV3-2,TRBJ1-2,.,15,once,TGTGCCAGCAGCCAAGGGATCGGGAGGAACTATGGCTACACCTTC,CASSQGIGRNYGYTF
TRBV19,TRBJ1-5,TRBD1,14,once,TGTGCCAGTAGTCGACAGGGGGGGGTTCAGCCCCAGCATTTT,CASSRQGGVQPQHF
TRBV18,TRBJ1-6,TRBD1,15,.,TGTGCCAGCTCACCCTCGGGACAGGGCAATTCACCCCTCCACTTT,CASSPSGQGNSPLHF
TRBV30,TRBJ1-5,.,15,once,TGTGCCTGGAGTGTCGGTCTGGGAGGCAATCAGCCCCAGCATTTT,CAWSVGLGGNQPQHF
TRBV2,TRBJ1-1,TRBD1,15,.,TGTGCCAGCAGTGAAAATGGACAGGGGCACACTGAAGCTTTCTTT,CASSENGQGHTEAFF
TRBV3-1/TRBV3-2,TRBJ2-3,.,17,.,TGTGCCAGCAGCCAAGAGGGGTTGGGACTCGGCACAGATACGCAGTATTTT,CASSQEGLGLGTDTQYF
TRBV5-1,TRBJ1-2,TRBD1,17,.,TGCGCCAGCAGCTTGGCGCCAAACCAGGGACAGGGGCATGGCTACACCTTC,CASSLAPNQGQGHGYTF
TRBV3-1/TRBV3-2,TRBJ1-6,.,14,.,TGTGCCGTTGGTGACAGCTCCTATAATTCACCCCTCCACTTT,CAVGDSSYNSPLHF
TRBV30,TRBJ2-3,TRBD2,15,.,TGTGCCTGGAGGACGGGAGCGGGAGTCGCAGATACGCAGTATTTT,CAWRTGAGVADTQYF
TRBV7-2,TRBJ1-2,TRBD1,13,.,TGTGCCAGCAGCCTGGGACAGAGGGATGGCTACACCTTC,CASSLGQRDGYTF
TRBV6-2/TRBV6-3,TRBJ2-2,.,13,.,TGTGCCAGCAGTTTCTTTTTCACCGGGGAGCTGTTTTTT,CASSFFFTGELFF
TRBV6-1,TRBJ2-7,.,13,once,TGTGCCAGCAGTGAATCGGGATCCTACGAGCAGTACTTC,CASSESGSYEQYF
TRBV10-3,TRBJ2-7,TRBD1,16,.,TGTGCCATCAGGGACCTCCGGGACAGGGGTCCCTACGAGCAGTACTTC,CAIRDLRDRGPYEQYF
TRBV3-1/TRBV3-2,TRBJ2-7,.,11,.,TGTGCCAGCAGCCAGAGCGGCGAGCAGTACTTC,CASSQSGEQYF
TRBV6-5,TRBJ1-5,.,15,once,TGTGCCAGCACTACGCGTCCCGATAGCAATCAGCCCCAGCATTTT,CASTTRPDSNQPQHF
TRBV7-9,TRBJ2-2,.,14,few,TGTGCCAGCAGCTTAGCGTCGGGGGTCGGGGAGCTGTTTTTT,CASSLASGVGELFF
TRBV19,TRBJ2-1,.,14,.,TGTGCCAGTAGTACCGGAGACTCCTACAATGAGCAGTTCTTC,CASSTGDSYNEQFF
TRBV27,TRBJ2-7,.,13,.,TGTGCCAGCAGTCAAAGACAAGGAAGCGAGCAGTACTTC,CASSQRQGSEQYF
TRBV7-9,TRBJ1-1,.,13,once,TGTGCCAGCAGCTTAGTACAGGGCACTGAAGCTTTCTTT,CASSLVQGTEAFF
TRBV29-1,TRBJ1-1,TRBD1,13,.,TGCAGCGCCTGGACAGGGACGAACACTGAAGCTTTCTTT,CSAWTGTNTEAFF
TRBV4-1,TRBJ1-1,.,13,.,TGCGCCAGCAGACAGGGACAGAACACTGAAGCTTTCTTT,CASRQGQNTEAFF
TRBV5-5,TRBJ1-3,.,18,.,TGTGCCAGCAGCTTGCCACCCAGGGGCGGCCTTTCTGGAAACACCATATATTTT,CASSLPPRGGLSGNTIYF